This entry lists 27 T cell receptor beta chains sequenced from one sample in a study of monozygotic twins with cystic fibrosis. Here immunoSEQ multiplex PCR was the method, and the copy in TCRdb shows in-frame clones only, minus some. Of 34,000 or so clones listed, around nine tenths were seen once; the top ten hold around 0.19%. Sequencing was performed on blood. These receptors came from a boy between 2 and 10 years old with cystic fibrosis.

The chain combines TRBV15 with TRBJ1-1; a weak D match, TRBD1 (6 bases). Between the trimmed V and J ends, which lost 3 bases and 2 bases, there was a span of 13 bases. The CDR3 sequence is 15 residues long. Germline CDR1 and CDR2: LNHNV and YYDKDF (reference sequence). The CDR3 spells CATSREGGSNTEAFF. The CDR3 region has the DNA TGTGCCACCAGCAGGGAAGGGGGTTCAAACACTGAAGCTTTCTTT.

This clone occurred once. The V and J genes are TRBV5-1 and TRBJ2-5; TRBD1 matches 7 bases. Per germline, CDR1 SGHRS and CDR2 YFSETQ. The CDR3 extends over 16 amino acids. The V segment lost 0 bases and the J segment 1 base; nucleotides outside the gene matches: 6. CDR3 sequence (DNA): TGCGCCAGCAGCTTGGCCTTGGGACAGCGCCAAGAGACCCAGTACTTC. Translation gives CASSLALGQRQETQYF.

The rearrangement uses TRBV2 and TRBJ2-5; D not resolved. CDR3 size: 14 residues. The ends were cut back, 4 bases at V and 2 bases at J, with 11 bases in the middle. CDR1 and CDR2 (germline): SNHLY, FYNNEI. The CDR3 DNA reads TGTGCCAGCAGTGTAGGTGGGCAGCAAGAGACCCAGTACTTC. Amino acid sequence: CASSVGGQQETQYF.

The chain employs TRBV7-2 and TRBJ1-2; TRBD1 matches 11 bases. V was pared by 1 base and J by 3 bases, with 7 bases of the junction left unmatched. CDR3 length equals 17 residues. Germline lookup yields CDR1 SGHTA and CDR2 FQGNSA. CDR3 bases: TGTGCCAGCAGCTTAGGGGACAGGGGGTTCCCCCACTATGGCTACACCTTC. Encoded protein: CASSLGDRGFPHYGYTF.

This clone occurred once. CDR3 loop: CASSLTGAEQYF. The CDR3 region has the DNA TGCGCCAGCAGCTTGACAGGAGCCGAGCAGTACTTC. The chain recombines TRBV5-1 with TRBJ2-7; maybe TRBD1 (5 bases). The germline V gene encodes CDR1 SGHRS and CDR2 YFSETQ. The CDR3 has 12 residues. Trimming left V 1 base short and J 6 bases short, with 8 bases between.

This rearrangement joins TRBV7-8 to TRBJ1-6, with 7 bases lining up with TRBD1. V lost 5 bases and J lost 7; bases outside the gene matches: 14. CDR1 SGHVS and CDR2 FQNEAQ come from the germline V gene. The CDR3 contains 17 residues. The CDR3 DNA sequence: TGTGCCAGCAGCAAAACAACAGGGGTCGCACCCAATTCACCCCTCCACTTT. Translation: CASSKTTGVAPNSPLHF.

The rearrangement uses TRBV15 and TRBJ1-5; D not resolved. Germline assignment: CDR1 LNHNV and CDR2 YYDKDF (reference sequence). Trimming left V 0 bases short and J 3 bases short, with 6 bases between. The CDR3 loop spans 14 amino acids. DNA of the CDR3: TGTGCCACCAGCAGAGATGGGTACAATCAGCCCCAGCATTTT. Its translation: CATSRDGYNQPQHF.

This sequence joins TRBV4-1 and TRBJ2-7; 7 nucleotides line up with TRBD1. Per the germline V gene, CDR1 is MGHRA and CDR2 is YSYEKL. Unmatched junction bases numbered 3, after V lost 1 base and J lost 3 bases. This CDR3 is built from 14 residues. The CDR3 is CASSQATGLYEQYF. In DNA, the CDR3 is TGCGCCAGCAGCCAAGCGACAGGGCTCTACGAGCAGTACTTC.

V usage is TRBV25-1 and J usage is TRBJ2-1; D remains unclear. The V end lost 11 bases, the J end lost 6 bases, and 8 bases lay between the germline ends. CDR3 size: 10 residues. In germline, CDR1 is MGHDK, CDR2 SYGVNS. The CDR3 here is CASGSNEQFF. Written as DNA, the CDR3 is TGTGCCTCCGGGTCCAATGAGCAGTTCTTC.

V and J are TRBV14 and TRBJ1-1, with a weak D call TRBD1 (6 bases). Per germline, CDR1 SGHDN and CDR2 FVKESK. Trimming shortened V by 5 bases and J by 10 bases, and 23 bases separated the two germline ends. This CDR3 spans 15 amino acids. The CDR3 sequence: CASSSHKQGDLGAFF. As DNA, the CDR3 is TGTGCCAGCAGCTCCCACAAACAGGGAGATCTAGGAGCTTTCTTT.

The chain joins TRBV7-8 to TRBJ1-2, with D unresolved. Trimming removed 2 bases at V and 5 bases at J, with 15 bases between. CDR1 and CDR2 from the germline V gene are SGHVS and FQNEAQ. The CDR3 totals 15 residues. CDR3 sequence (DNA): TGTGCCAGCAGCTTAAGGGTGAGGAAGGAATATGGCTACACCTTC. Residues: CASSLRVRKEYGYTF.

This chain uses TRBV9 with TRBJ2-2, with 9 nucleotides matching TRBD1. J was trimmed by 4 bases and V by 4 bases; bases with no gene match: 5. CDR3 length: 15 amino acids. CDR1 SGDLS and CDR2 YYNGEE come from the germline V gene. For the CDR3, the DNA is TGTGCCAGCAGCTGGACAGGGGATAGCACCGGGGAGCTGTTTTTT. Translated, it gives CASSWTGDSTGELFF.

This clone was seen a single time. This rearrangement joins TRBV15 to TRBJ2-1; the match to TRBD2 covers 10 bases. CDR1 LNHNV and CDR2 YYDKDF come from the germline V gene (reference sequence). The CDR3 has 15 amino acids. J lost 7 bases, V lost 0 bases, and 3 bases had no gene match. DNA of the CDR3: TGTGCCACCAGCAGAGATCGAGCGGGGGGGAATGAGCAGTTCTTC. Its protein product is CATSRDRAGGNEQFF.

The chain is built from TRBV5-4 and TRBJ1-1; perhaps TRBD1 as D (5 bases). There are 14 residues in the CDR3. The germline V and J ends were trimmed by 4 bases and 3 bases, with 13 bases remaining between them. In germline, CDR1 is SGHNT, CDR2 YYREEE (reference sequence). The CDR3 DNA sequence: TGTGCCAGCAGCCGGACATCGGAGGACACTGAAGCTTTCTTT. This translates into CASSRTSEDTEAFF.

The chain has TRBV19 and TRBJ1-6; 8 nucleotides line up with TRBD1. The CDR3 sequence is 16 residues long. From germline, CDR1 is LNHDA and CDR2 SQIVND (reference sequence). With 1 base clipped from V and 10 bases from J, the junction kept 9 bases outside the gene matches. As DNA, the CDR3 is TGTGCCAGTAGTATAGGGGCCAGGGGGCGAGAATCACCCCTCCACTTT. It is translated as CASSIGARGRESPLHF.

The V and J genes are TRBV7-9 and TRBJ1-1, with D hard to call. Germline CDR1 is SEHNR and CDR2 is FQNEAQ (reference sequence). This CDR3 is built from 15 residues. Trimming removed 2 bases at V and 0 bases at J, with 10 bases between. CDR3 in amino acids: CASSLRNSMNTEAFF. In nucleotides, the CDR3 is TGTGCCAGCAGCTTACGCAACAGCATGAACACTGAAGCTTTCTTT.

This clone has just one count. The chain uses TRBV29-1 and TRBJ2-7, with D possibly being TRBD1 (6 bases). The CDR3 extends over 12 amino acids. Germline CDR1 reads SQVTM; CDR2 reads ANQGSEA. Trimming removed 4 bases from V and 5 bases from J, with 12 bases in between. The DNA of the CDR3 is TGCAGCGTTGCGACTGGGGGCCACGAGCAGTACTTC. Protein product: CSVATGGHEQYF.

The V call is TRBV7-2, the J call TRBJ2-5; 7 bases are a match to TRBD2. This CDR3 has 14 amino acids. J was trimmed by 1 base and V by 4 bases; bases with no gene match: 3. The germline gives CDR1 SGHTA, CDR2 FQGNSA. This chain's CDR3 is CASSYLAGQETQYF. The CDR3 nucleotides read TGTGCCAGCAGCTACTTAGCGGGCCAAGAGACCCAGTACTTC.

The chain carries TRBV5-6 and TRBJ1-5; unclear D gene. The CDR3 totals 16 residues. Germline V gene sequence: CDR1 SGHDT, CDR2 YYEEEE. Trimming took 1 base from V and 1 from J, leaving 12 bases between them. In nucleotides, the CDR3 is TGTGCCAGCAGCTTGTTGGGATCGGGGAGCAATCAGCCCCAGCATTTT. It yields the protein CASSLLGSGSNQPQHF.

The rearrangement joins TRBV10-3 to TRBJ1-2; 9 bases line up with TRBD1. V dropped 6 bases and J dropped 6; count of bases not matched to a gene: 5. The germline CDR1 and CDR2 sequences are ENHRY and SYGVKD. The CDR3 runs to 13 residues. The CDR3 reads CAIRQQGADGYTF. Written as DNA, the CDR3 is TGTGCCATCAGACAACAGGGGGCTGATGGCTACACCTTC.

The chain has TRBV2 and TRBJ2-7; no clear D. Germline V CDR1 and CDR2: SNHLY, FYNNEI. CDR3 length: 13 amino acids. V was pared by 1 base and J by 2 bases, with 6 bases between. The CDR3 DNA follows: TGTGCCAGCAGTGAAGGCACCACCTACGAGCAGTACTTC. The encoded protein is CASSEGTTYEQYF.

V gene TRBV6-4 combines with J gene TRBJ2-6; D unclear. Germline V CDR1 and CDR2: MRHNA, SNTAGT. V gave up 2 bases and J gave up 0 bases, with 5 bases separating them. CDR3 size: 15 residues. CDR3 DNA sequence: TGTGCCAGCAGTGACCCCACCTCTGGGGCCAACGTCCTGACTTTC. Translated: CASSDPTSGANVLTF.

CDR3 coding DNA: TGTGCCAGCAGCATAACGACAGGGGCGAATGAAAAACTGTTTTTT. Encoded protein: CASSITTGANEKLFF. The V and J genes are TRBV9 and TRBJ1-4; 8 bases are shared with TRBD1. The CDR3 has 15 amino acids. With V trimmed by 4 bases and J by 5 bases, 7 bases remained unmatched. Germline CDR1 reads SGDLS; CDR2 reads YYNGEE.

The CDR3 nucleotides are TGTGCCAGTAGACCGGGGGTACCCAACTATGGCTACACCTTC. Its protein product is CASRPGVPNYGYTF. The V gene is TRBV19, the J gene TRBJ1-2; tentative D call: TRBD1 (5 bases). Germline V gene lookup returns CDR1 LNHDA and CDR2 SQIVND (reference sequence). The V end lost 6 bases, the J end lost 2 bases, and 13 bases lay between the germline ends. The CDR3 extends over 14 amino acids.

This chain links TRBV6-1 with TRBJ1-1, with D uncertain. V was shortened by 7 bases and J by 5 bases, with 20 bases between the two germline ends. The germline V gene has CDR1 MNHNS and CDR2 SASEGT. This CDR3 spans 15 amino acids. The CDR3 DNA sequence: TGTGCCAGCACCAAAGAAGGAGGTTTGAGGACTGAAGCTTTCTTT. Amino acids: CASTKEGGLRTEAFF.

This rearrangement joins TRBV6-5 to TRBJ2-7; either TRBD1 or TRBD2 may supply D (6 bases each). The CDR3 consists of 15 residues. Germline CDR1 is MNHEY and CDR2 is SVGAGI. Trimming left V 4 bases short and J 5 bases short, with 18 bases between. The CDR3 here is CASSLVGGRVHEQYF. CDR3 coding DNA: TGTGCCAGCAGTTTGGTGGGGGGCAGGGTCCACGAGCAGTACTTC.

The rearrangement links TRBV7-2 to TRBJ1-1; TRBD1 agrees at 7 bases. CDR1 and CDR2 from the germline V gene are SGHTA and FQGNSA. The CDR3 has 14 residues. V lost 5 bases and J lost 1; bases outside the gene matches: 4. The CDR3 here is CASSIWTGNTEAFF. The DNA for the CDR3 is TGTGCCAGCAGCATATGGACAGGGAACACTGAAGCTTTCTTT.